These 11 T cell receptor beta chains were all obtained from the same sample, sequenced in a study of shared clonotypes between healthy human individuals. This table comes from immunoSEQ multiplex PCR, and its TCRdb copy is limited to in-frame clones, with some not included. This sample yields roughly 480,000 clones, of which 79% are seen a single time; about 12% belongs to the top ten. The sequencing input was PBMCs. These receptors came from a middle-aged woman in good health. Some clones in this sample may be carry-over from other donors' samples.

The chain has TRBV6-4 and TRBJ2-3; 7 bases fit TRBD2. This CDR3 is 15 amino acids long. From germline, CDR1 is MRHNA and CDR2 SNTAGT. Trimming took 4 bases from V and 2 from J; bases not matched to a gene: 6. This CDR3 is CASSGSSGPTDTQYF. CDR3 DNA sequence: TGTGCCAGCAGTGGCTCTAGCGGCCCCACAGATACGCAGTATTTT.

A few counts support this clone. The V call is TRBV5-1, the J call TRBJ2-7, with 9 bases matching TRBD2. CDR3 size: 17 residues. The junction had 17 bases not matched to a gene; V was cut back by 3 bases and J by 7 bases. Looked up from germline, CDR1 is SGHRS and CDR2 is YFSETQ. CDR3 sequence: CASSSGASGIGFGEQYF. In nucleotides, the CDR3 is TGCGCCAGCAGCTCGGGCGCTAGCGGGATTGGATTTGGAGAGCAGTACTTC.

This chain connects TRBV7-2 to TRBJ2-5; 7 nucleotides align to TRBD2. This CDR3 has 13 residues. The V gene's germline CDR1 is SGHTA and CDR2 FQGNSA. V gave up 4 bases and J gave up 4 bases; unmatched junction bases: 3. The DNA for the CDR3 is TGTGCCAGCAGCTGGACTAGTGGAGAGACCCAGTACTTC. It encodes CASSWTSGETQYF.

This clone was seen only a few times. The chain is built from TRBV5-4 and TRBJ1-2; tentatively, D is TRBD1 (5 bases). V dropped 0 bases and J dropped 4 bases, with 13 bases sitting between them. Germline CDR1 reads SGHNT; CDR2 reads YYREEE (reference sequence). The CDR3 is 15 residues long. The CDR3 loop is CASSLGGADLYGYTF. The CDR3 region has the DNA TGTGCCAGCAGCTTGGGGGGCGCAGATCTCTATGGCTACACCTTC.

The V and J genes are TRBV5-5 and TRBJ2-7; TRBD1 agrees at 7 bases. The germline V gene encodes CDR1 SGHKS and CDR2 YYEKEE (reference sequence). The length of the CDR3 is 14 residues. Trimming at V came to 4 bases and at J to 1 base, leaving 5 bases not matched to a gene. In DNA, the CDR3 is TGTGCCAGCAGCCCGACAGGGTCGTCCTACGAGCAGTACTTC. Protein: CASSPTGSSYEQYF.

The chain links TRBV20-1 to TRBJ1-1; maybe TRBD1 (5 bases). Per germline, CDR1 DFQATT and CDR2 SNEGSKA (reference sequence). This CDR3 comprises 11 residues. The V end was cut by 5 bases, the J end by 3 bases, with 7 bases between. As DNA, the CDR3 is TGCAGTGCTCCGACAGACACTGAAGCTTTCTTT. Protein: CSAPTDTEAFF.

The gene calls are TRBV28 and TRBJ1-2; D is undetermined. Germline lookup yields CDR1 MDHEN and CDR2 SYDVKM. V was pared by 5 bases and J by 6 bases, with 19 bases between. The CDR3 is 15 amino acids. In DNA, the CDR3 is TGTGCCAGCAGTCTGGTAGCCCCGTATTTGGATGGCTACACCTTC. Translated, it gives CASSLVAPYLDGYTF.

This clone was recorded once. DNA for the CDR3: TGTGCCAGCAGTTACGTCGGGGGAGCGGGAGGGAGTGAGCAGTTCTTC. It specifies CASSYVGGAGGSEQFF. The chain recombines TRBV6-5 with TRBJ2-1; 10 bases are shared with TRBD2. The CDR3 runs 16 residues. Trimming cost V 2 bases and J 9 bases; bases outside gene matches: 10. CDR1 and CDR2 (germline): MNHEY, SVGAGI.

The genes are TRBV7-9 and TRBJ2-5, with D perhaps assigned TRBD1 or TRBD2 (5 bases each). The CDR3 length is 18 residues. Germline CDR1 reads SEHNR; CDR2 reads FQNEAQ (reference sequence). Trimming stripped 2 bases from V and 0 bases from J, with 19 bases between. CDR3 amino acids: CASSLNPLRRDHQETQYF. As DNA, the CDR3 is TGTGCCAGCAGCTTAAATCCCCTGAGACGGGACCACCAAGAGACCCAGTACTTC.

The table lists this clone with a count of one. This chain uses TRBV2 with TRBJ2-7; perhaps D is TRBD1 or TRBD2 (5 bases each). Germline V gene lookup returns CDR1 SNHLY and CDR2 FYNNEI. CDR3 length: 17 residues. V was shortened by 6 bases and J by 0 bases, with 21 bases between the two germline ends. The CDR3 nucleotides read TGTGCCAGCAGCCCCAGCCTGGGGCGGGCCCTCTCCTACGAGCAGTACTTC. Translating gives CASSPSLGRALSYEQYF.

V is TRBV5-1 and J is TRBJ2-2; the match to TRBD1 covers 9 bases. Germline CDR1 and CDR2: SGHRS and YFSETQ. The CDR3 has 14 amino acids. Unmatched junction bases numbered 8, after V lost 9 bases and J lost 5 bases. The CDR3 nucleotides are TGCGCCACGTCTGGACAGGGGATAACCGGGGAGCTGTTTTTT. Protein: CATSGQGITGELFF.